What follows describes a single T cell receptor beta chain. Its antigen is as yet unknown. The CDR3 is 16 amino acids. Germline V CDR1 and CDR2: SEHNR, FQNEAQ (reference sequence). The germline V and J ends were trimmed by 5 bases and 3 bases, with 19 bases remaining between them. These data come from a study of T cell repertoires in cytomegalovirus infection. The wider study: An indication of both CMV infection and matching HLA type came from public TCR beta signatures. Points from the study as a whole: Cumulative public TCR beta family frequency identified CMV carriers with the relevant HLA.

TCRdb reprocessed the reads via MiXCR and lists one record per CDR3 protein. The profile shows under 500,000 distinct CDR3 sequences, 42% of them singletons. J is TRBJ2-5 and V is TRBV7-9; D gene unclear. This sequence was found in a human donor in good health (CMV status not recorded). Some clones in this sample may be carry-over from other donors' samples. Source: cultured PBMCs, taken from culture after CMV antigen stimulation. CDR3 nucleotide sequence: TGTGCCAGCAGCCACCTTCCGGGCAAAGAAGAAGAGACCCAGTACTTC. It translates to CASSHLPGKEEETQYF.